There are many counts of the clone carrying this T cell receptor beta chain. All patients were untreated before thyroid surgery. The data stem from a study of metastatic and nonmetastatic thyroid tumors. About the research overall: Patients with malignant and benign thyroid disease provided blood and tumor or nodule tissue, whose repertoires were compared.

TCRdb re-called clones via MiXCR from the PCR reads. The sample includes roughly 58,000 clones, just over 4% seen only once; the top ten take 20% to 25%. This CDR3 contains 14 residues. Unmatched junction bases numbered 14, after V lost 10 bases and J lost 8 bases. Germline V gene sequence: CDR1 ENHRY, CDR2 SYGVKD. The sample was blood. This chain connects TRBV10-3 to TRBJ1-2; 9 bases align to TRBD1. This sequence originates from a female donor with papillary thyroid cancer or a benign thyroid nodule (not recorded which). Some clones in this sample may be carry-over from other donors' samples. The CDR3 reads CATNLQGAARGYTF. CDR3 sequence (DNA): TGTGCCACCAATCTACAGGGGGCGGCGAGAGGCTACACCTTC.